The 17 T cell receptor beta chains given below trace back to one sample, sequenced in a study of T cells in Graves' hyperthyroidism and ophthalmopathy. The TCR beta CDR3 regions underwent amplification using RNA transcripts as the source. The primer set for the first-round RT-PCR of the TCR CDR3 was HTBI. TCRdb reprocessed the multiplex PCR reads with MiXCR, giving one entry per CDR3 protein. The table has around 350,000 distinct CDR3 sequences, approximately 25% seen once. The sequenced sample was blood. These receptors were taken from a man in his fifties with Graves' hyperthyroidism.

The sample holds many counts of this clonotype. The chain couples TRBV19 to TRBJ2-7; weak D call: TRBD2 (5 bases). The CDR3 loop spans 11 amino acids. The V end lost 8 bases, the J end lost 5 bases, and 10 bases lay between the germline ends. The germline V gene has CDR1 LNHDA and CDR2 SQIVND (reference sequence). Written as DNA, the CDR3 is TGTGCCAGTTCGAAGGAGGACGAGCAGTACTTC. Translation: CASSKEDEQYF. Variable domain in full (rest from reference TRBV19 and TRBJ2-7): DGGITQSPKYLFRKEGQNVTLSCEQNLNHDAMYWYRQDPGQGLRLIYYSQIVNDFQKGDIAEGYSVSREKKESFPLTVTSAQKNPTAFYLCASSKEDEQYFGPGTRLTVT.

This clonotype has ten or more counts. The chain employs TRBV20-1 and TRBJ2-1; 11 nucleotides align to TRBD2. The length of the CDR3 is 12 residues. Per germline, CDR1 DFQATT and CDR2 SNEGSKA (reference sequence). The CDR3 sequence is CSTSGRANEQFF. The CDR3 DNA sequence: TGCAGCACTAGCGGGAGAGCTAATGAGCAGTTCTTC.

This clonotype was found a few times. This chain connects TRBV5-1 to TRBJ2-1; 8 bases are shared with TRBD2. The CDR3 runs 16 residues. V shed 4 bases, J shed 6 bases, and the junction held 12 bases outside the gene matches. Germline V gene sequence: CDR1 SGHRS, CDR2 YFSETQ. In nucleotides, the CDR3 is TGCGCCAGCAGCCTCGCGGGGCCTAGCGGGTTCAATGAGCAGTTCTTC. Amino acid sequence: CASSLAGPSGFNEQFF.

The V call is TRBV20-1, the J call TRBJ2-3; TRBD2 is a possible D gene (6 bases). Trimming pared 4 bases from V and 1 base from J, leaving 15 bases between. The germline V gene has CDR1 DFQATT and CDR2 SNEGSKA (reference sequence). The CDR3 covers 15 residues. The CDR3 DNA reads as TGCAGTGCTATGGGAATCACTAGCCGCACAGATACGCAGTATTTT. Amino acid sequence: CSAMGITSRTDTQYF.

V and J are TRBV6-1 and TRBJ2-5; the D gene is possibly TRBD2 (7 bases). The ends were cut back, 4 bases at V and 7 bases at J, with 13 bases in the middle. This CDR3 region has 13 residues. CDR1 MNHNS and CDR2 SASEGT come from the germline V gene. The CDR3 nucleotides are TGTGCCAGCAGTGGGGCGGGGGCAGCGACCCAGTACTTC. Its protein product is CASSGAGAATQYF.

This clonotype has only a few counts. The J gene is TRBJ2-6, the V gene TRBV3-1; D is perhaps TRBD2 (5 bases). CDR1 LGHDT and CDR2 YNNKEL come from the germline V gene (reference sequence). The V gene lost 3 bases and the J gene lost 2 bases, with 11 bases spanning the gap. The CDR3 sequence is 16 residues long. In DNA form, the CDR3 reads TGTGCCAGCAGCCAGGGTATCGGGGCTGGGGCCAACGTCCTGACTTTC. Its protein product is CASSQGIGAGANVLTF.

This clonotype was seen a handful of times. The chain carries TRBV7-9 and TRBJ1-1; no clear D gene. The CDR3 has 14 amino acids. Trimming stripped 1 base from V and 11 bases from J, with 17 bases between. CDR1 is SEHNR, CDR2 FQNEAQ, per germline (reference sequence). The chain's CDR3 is CASSLEGREGVAFF. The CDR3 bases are TGTGCCAGCAGCTTAGAAGGGCGCGAAGGTGTGGCTTTCTTT.

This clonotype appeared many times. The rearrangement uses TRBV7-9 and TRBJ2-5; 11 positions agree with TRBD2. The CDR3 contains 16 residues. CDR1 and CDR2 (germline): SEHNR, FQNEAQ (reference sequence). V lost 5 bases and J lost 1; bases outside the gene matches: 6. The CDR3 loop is CASSAGTSGLQETQYF. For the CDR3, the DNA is TGTGCCAGCAGCGCGGGGACTAGCGGTCTCCAAGAGACCCAGTACTTC. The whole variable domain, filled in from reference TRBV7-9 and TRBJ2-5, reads DTGVSQNPRHKITKRGQNVTFRCDPISEHNRLYWYRQTLGQGPEFLTYFQNEAQLEKSRLLSDRFSAERPKGSFSTLEIQRTEQGDSAMYLCASSAGTSGLQETQYFGPGTRLLVL.

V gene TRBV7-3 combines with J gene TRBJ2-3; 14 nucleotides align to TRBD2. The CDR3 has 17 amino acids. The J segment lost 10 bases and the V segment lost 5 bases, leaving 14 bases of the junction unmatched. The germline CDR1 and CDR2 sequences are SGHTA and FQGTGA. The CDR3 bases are TGTGCCAGCAGCGCCGGGACTAGCGGGAGTCTTTTGGCGGCGCAGTATTTT. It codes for CASSAGTSGSLLAAQYF.

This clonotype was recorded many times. The chain's CDR3 is CASSLLAGEDEQFF. CDR3 DNA: TGTGCCAGCAGTTTGCTAGCGGGAGAAGATGAGCAGTTCTTC. This chain joins TRBV6-1 and TRBJ2-1; 10 bases line up with TRBD2. The V segment lost 5 bases and the J segment 8 bases; nucleotides outside the gene matches: 6. The CDR3 covers 14 residues. Germline V gene lookup returns CDR1 MNHNS and CDR2 SASEGT.

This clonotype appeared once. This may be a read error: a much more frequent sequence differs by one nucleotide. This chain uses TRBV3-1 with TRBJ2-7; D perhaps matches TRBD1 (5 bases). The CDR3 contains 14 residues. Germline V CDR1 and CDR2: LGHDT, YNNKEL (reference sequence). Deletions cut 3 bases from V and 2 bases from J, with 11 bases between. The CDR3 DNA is TGTGCCAGCAGCCACCGCGGCAGGGCCTACGAGCAGTACTTC. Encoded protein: CASSHRGRAYEQYF.

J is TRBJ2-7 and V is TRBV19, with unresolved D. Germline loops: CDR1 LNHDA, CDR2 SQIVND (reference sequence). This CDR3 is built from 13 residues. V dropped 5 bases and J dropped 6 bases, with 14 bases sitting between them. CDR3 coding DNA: TGTGCCAGTAGTCTGGAAACCTCCGGCGAGCAGTACTTC. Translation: CASSLETSGEQYF.

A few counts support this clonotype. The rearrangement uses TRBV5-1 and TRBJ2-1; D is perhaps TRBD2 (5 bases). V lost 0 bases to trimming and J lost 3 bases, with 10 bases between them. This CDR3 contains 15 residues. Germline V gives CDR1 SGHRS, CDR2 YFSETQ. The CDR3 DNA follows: TGCGCCAGCAGCTTGGGAGCGGTATTCTACAATGAGCAGTTCTTC. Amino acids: CASSLGAVFYNEQFF.

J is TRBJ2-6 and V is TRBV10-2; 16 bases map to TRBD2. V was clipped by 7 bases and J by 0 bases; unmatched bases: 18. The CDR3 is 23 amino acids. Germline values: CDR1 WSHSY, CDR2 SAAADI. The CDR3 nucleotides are TGCGCCAGCACCGAACCGGGACTAGCGGGAGGGCCAGGCGAGAACTCTGGGGCCAACGTCCTGACTTTC. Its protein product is CASTEPGLAGGPGENSGANVLTF.

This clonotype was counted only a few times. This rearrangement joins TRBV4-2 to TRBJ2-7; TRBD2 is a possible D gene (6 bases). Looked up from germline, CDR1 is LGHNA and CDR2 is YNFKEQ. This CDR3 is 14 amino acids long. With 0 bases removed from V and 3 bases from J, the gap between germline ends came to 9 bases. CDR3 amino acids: CASSQDWRGYEQYF. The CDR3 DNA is TGTGCCAGCAGCCAAGACTGGAGGGGCTACGAGCAGTACTTC.

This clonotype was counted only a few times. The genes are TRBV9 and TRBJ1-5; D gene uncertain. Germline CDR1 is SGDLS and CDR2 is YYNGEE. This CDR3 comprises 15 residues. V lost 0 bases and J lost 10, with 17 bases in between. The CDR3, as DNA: TGTGCCAGCAGCGTAGATGGCAGACTAATCAGCCCCCAGCATTTT. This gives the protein CASSVDGRLISPQHF. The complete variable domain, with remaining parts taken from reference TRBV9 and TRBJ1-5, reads DSGVTQTPKHLITATGQRVTLRCSPRSGDLSVYWYQQSLDQGLQFLIQYYNGEERAKGNILERFSAQQFPDLHSELNLSSLELGDSALYFCASSVDGRLISPQHFGDGTRLSIL.

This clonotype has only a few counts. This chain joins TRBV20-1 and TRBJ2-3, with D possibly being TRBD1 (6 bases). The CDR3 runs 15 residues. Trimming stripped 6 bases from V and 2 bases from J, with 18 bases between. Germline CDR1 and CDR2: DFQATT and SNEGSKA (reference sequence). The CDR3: CSAHFVDRNTDTQYF. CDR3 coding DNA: TGCAGTGCCCACTTCGTGGACAGAAACACAGATACGCAGTATTTT.